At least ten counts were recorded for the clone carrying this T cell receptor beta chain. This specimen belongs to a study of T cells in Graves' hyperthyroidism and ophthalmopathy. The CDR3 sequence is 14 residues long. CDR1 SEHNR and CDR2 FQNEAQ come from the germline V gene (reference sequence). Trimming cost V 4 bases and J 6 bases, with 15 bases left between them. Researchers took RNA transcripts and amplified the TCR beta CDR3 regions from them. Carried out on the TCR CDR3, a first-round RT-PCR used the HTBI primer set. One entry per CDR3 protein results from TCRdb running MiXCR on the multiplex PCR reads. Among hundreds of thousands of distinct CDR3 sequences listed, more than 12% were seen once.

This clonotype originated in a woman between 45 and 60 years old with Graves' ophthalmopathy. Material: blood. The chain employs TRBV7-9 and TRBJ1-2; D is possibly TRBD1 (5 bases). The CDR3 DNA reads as TGTGCCAGCAGCTCCCCCCTGGCAGGGAATGGCTACACCTTC. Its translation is CASSSPLAGNGYTF.